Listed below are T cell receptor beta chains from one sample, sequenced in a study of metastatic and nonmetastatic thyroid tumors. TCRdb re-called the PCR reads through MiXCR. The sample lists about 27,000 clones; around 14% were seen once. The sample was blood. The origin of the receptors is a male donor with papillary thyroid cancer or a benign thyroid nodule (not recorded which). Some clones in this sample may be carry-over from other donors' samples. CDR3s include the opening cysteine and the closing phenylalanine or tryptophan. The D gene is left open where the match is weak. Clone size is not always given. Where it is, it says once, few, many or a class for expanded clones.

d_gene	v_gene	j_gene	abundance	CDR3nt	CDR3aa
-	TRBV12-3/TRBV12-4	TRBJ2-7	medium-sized	TGTGCCAGCAGCCTAGCGTATCACGAGGGTTACGAGCAGTACTTC	CASSLAYHEGYEQYF
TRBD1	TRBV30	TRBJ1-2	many	TGTGCCTGGAATTCAGGACAGGGAGTCGGCTACACCTTC	CAWNSGQGVGYTF
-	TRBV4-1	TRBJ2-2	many	TGCGCCAGCTCTAGACTCCCCACAGGGCAGGGTGACACCGGGGAGCTGTTTTTT	CASSRLPTGQGDTGELFF
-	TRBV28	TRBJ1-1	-	TGTGCCAGCAGTCTGATAGACAGTAACACTGAAGCTTTCTTT	CASSLIDSNTEAFF
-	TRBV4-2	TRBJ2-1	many	TGTGCCAGCAGCCAAGAGGAGGGGTACTCCTACAATGAGCAGTTCTTC	CASSQEEGYSYNEQFF
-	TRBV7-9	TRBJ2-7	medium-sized	TGTGCCAGCAGCTTAGGGCAGGGGAACGAGCAGTACTTC	CASSLGQGNEQYF
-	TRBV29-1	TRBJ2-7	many	TGCAGCGTTTTGGAGCCGTACGAGCAGTACTTC	CSVLEPYEQYF
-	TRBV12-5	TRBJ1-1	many	TGTGCTAGTGGTAATGCTCGACAGGCTGGTTTTATCACTGAAGCTTTCTTT	CASGNARQAGFITEAFF
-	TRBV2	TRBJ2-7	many	TGTGCCAGCACCCTAAGCGGGTACGAGCAGTACTTC	CASTLSGYEQYF
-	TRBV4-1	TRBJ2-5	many	TGCGCCAGCAGCCAAGATGTGGCAGCCGAAGAGACCCAGTACTTC	CASSQDVAAEETQYF
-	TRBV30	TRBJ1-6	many	TGTGCCTGGAGTCCAGGGGTGGGTTCACCCCTCCACTTT	CAWSPGVGSPLHF
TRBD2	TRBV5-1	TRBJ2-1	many	TGCGCCAGCAGTTGGTTAGCGGGATCCTACAATGAGCAGTTCTTC	CASSWLAGSYNEQFF
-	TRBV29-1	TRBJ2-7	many	TGCAGCGTTGAAGCAGACTACGAGCAGTACTTC	CSVEADYEQYF
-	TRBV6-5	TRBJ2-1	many	TGTGCCAGCAGTTACTCGTATAAGGGTCATGAGCAGTTCTTC	CASSYSYKGHEQFF
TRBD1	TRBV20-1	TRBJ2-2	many	TGCAGTGCTAGACGTCCGGGACAGGCTATCGCCGGGGAGCTGTTTTTT	CSARRPGQAIAGELFF
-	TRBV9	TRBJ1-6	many	TGTGCCAGCAGCGTAATAGGGAAGGGGAGTAATTCACCCCTCCACTTT	CASSVIGKGSNSPLHF
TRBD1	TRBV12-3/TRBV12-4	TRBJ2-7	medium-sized	TGTGCCAGCAGTTTTTCAGTAGGGGGCCATTCCTACGAGCAGTACTTC	CASSFSVGGHSYEQYF
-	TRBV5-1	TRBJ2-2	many	TGCGCCAGCAAACGAACAGAATTAACCGGGGAGCTGTTTTTT	CASKRTELTGELFF
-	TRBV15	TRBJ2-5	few	TGTGCCACCAGCAGGGGACACACCCAAGAGACCCAGTACTTC	CATSRGHTQETQYF
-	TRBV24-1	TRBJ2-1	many	TGTGCCACCAGTGACACCCGGGACACCGGTGACAATGAGCAGTTCTTC	CATSDTRDTGDNEQFF
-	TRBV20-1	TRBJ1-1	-	TGCAGTGCTAGAGGTCTAGGGTGTCTCAACACTGAAGCTCTCTTT	CSARGLGCLNTEALF
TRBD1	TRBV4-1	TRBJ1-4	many	TGCGCCAGCAGCCGACCGACAGGGCTTGGCGAAAAACTGTTTTTT	CASSRPTGLGEKLFF
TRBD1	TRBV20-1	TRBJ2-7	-	TGCAGTGCTAGAGGTGGAAGGGGGCCCTCCTACGAGCAGTACTTC	CSARGGRGPSYEQYF
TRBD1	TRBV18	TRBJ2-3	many	TGTGCCAGCTCACCCATTCGGACAGGGGGCAACGCAGATACGCAGTATTTT	CASSPIRTGGNADTQYF
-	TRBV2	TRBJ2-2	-	TGTGCCAGCAGAGGGGGCCATGGGTTAGCGGGGACCGGGGAGCTGTTTTTT	CASRGGHGLAGTGELFF
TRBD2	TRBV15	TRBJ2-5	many	TGTGCCACCAGCCTGGGCGGGGGGGAAGAGACCCAGTACTTC	CATSLGGGEETQYF
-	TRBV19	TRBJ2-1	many	TGTGCCAGTAGTGTCCAGGGAATCACCTACAATGAGCAGTTCTTC	CASSVQGITYNEQFF
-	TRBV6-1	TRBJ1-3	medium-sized	TGTGCCAGCAGTGAAGAGGGGGGGGCCTCTGGAAACACCATATATTTT	CASSEEGGASGNTIYF
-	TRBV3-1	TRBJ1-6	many	TGTGCCAGCAGCGGCCATAATTCACCCCTCCACTTT	CASSGHNSPLHF
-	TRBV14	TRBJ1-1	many	TGTGCCAGCAGCAGGGGAAGAGGGGGTACTGAAGCTTTCTTT	CASSRGRGGTEAFF
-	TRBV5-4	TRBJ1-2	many	TGTGCCAGCAGCCACGGGGGGACGGATAACTATGGCTACACCTTC	CASSHGGTDNYGYTF
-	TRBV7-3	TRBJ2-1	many	TGTGCCAGCAGCTTAACCGCTACGGGCAATGAGCAGTTCTTC	CASSLTATGNEQFF
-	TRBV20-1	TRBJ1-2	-	TGCAGTGCTAGGGACATAGACAGTTCCTATGTCTACACCTTC	CSARDIDSSYVYTF
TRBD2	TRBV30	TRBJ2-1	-	TGTGCCTGGAGTACACTAGCGGCTAATGAGCAGTTCTTC	CAWSTLAANEQFF
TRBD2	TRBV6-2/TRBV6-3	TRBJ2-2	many	TGTGCCAGCAGTAGACGACTAGCGGAGAACACCGGGGAGCTGTTTTTT	CASSRRLAENTGELFF
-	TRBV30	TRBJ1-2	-	TGTGCCTGGAGGCTACCCTGGGGTCCTGGCTACACCTTC	CAWRLPWGPGYTF
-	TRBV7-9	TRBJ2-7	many	TGTGCCAGCAGCTCCCCAGGCAGCCTCTACGAGCAGTACTTC	CASSSPGSLYEQYF
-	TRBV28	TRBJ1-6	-	TGTGCCAGCGGGAAGGCGGGGTCCTATAATTCACCCCTCCACTTT	CASGKAGSYNSPLHF
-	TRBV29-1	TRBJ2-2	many	TGCAGCGTTGAAGAGGGTCTTACGAACACCGGGGAGCTGTTTTTT	CSVEEGLTNTGELFF
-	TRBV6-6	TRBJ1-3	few	TGTGCCAGCAGTTATATCGGGGGCTCTGGAAACACCATATATTTT	CASSYIGGSGNTIYF
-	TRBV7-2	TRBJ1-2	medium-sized	TGTGCCAGCAGCTCGCGGGAGGGGCCTTCCATTTATGGCTACACCTTC	CASSSREGPSIYGYTF